The 30 T cell receptor beta chains presented below share a single source sample, sequenced in a study of blood T cell repertoires in COVID-19. Sequenced by immunoSEQ multiplex PCR; TCRdb stores in-frame clones only, minus some. Of about 70,000 clones in the sample, more than 80% are singletons; the top ten hold about 4.4%. Sequencing was carried out using peripheral blood. These receptors originate from a woman older than 75 with active or convalescent COVID-19.

V usage is TRBV5-1 and J usage is TRBJ1-1; D is ambiguous. Trimming took 0 bases from V and 1 from J, leaving 7 bases between them. Germline CDR1 is SGHRS and CDR2 is YFSETQ. This CDR3 comprises 14 residues. CDR3 amino acids: CASSLDMQNTEAFF. CDR3 nucleotides: TGCGCCAGCAGCTTGGACATGCAGAACACTGAAGCTTTCTTT.

The V call is TRBV2, the J call TRBJ1-6, with 9 bases identical to TRBD1. Germline V CDR1 and CDR2: SNHLY, FYNNEI. Trimming at V came to 4 bases and at J to 2 bases, leaving 3 bases not matched to a gene. The CDR3 loop spans 16 amino acids. The CDR3 region is CASSGTGVPYNSPLHF. The CDR3 DNA follows: TGTGCCAGCAGTGGGACAGGGGTCCCCTATAATTCACCCCTCCACTTT.

Here the CDR3 DNA reads TGTGCCAGCAGTAAAGACAGGGTCTCCTACAATGAGCAGTTCTTC. It is translated as CASSKDRVSYNEQFF. The genes are TRBV27 and TRBJ2-1, with 7 bases lining up with TRBD1. Looked up from germline, CDR1 is MNHEY and CDR2 is SMNVEV (reference sequence). Trimming cost V 5 bases and J 0 bases; bases outside gene matches: 4. The CDR3 runs to 15 residues.

The gene calls are TRBV7-3 and TRBJ2-3; TRBD1 aligns across 12 bases. CDR3 length: 18 amino acids. Germline V lookup: CDR1 SGHTA, CDR2 FQGTGA. Losses at the gene ends were 5 bases for V and 5 bases for J; bases not matched to a gene: 14. As DNA, the CDR3 is TGTGCCAGCAGCCAAGGCGGCCGGGACAGGGGGCGCGTAGATACGCAGTATTTT. Translation gives CASSQGGRDRGRVDTQYF.

This clone was observed a single time. A junction boundary mismatches the germline segment, possibly from a read error. The sample holds other DNA sequences that translate to the same CDR3. Here the CDR3 reads CASSPQDSYNSPLHF. CDR3 in DNA: TGCGCCAGCAGCCCACAGGACTCCTATAATTCACCCCTCCACTTT. V is TRBV7-9 and J is TRBJ1-6; a weak D match, TRBD1 (5 bases). Germline lookup yields CDR1 SEHNR and CDR2 FQNEAQ (reference sequence). The CDR3 loop spans 15 amino acids.

J is TRBJ2-3 and V is TRBV7-3; 10 positions match TRBD2. This CDR3 spans 18 amino acids. The V segment lost 0 bases and the J segment 0 bases; nucleotides outside the gene matches: 6. Germline V gives CDR1 SGHTA, CDR2 FQGTGA. The CDR3 loop is CASSLTAGGKSSTDTQYF. The CDR3 bases are TGTGCCAGCAGCTTAACAGCGGGGGGGAAATCTAGCACAGATACGCAGTATTTT.

The rearrangement links TRBV19 to TRBJ2-2; D possibly corresponds to TRBD1 (6 bases). V lost 1 base, J lost 0 bases, and 9 bases lay in between. The CDR3 contains 16 residues. Germline CDR1 LNHDA, CDR2 SQIVND (reference sequence). CDR3 in amino acids: CASSIGGGTNTGELFF. The CDR3 DNA follows: TGTGCCAGTAGTATAGGAGGGGGAACGAACACCGGGGAGCTGTTTTTT. Based on the CDR3 plus reference TRBV19 and TRBJ2-2, the full variable domain is DGGITQSPKYLFRKEGQNVTLSCEQNLNHDAMYWYRQDPGQGLRLIYYSQIVNDFQKGDIAEGYSVSREKKESFPLTVTSAQKNPTAFYLCASSIGGGTNTGELFFGEGSRLTVL.

This clone came up once. The chain couples TRBV7-2 to TRBJ1-2, with a weak D call TRBD1 (5 bases). CDR1 and CDR2 from the germline V gene are SGHTA and FQGNSA. There are 14 residues in the CDR3. V lost 5 bases to trimming and J lost 2 bases, with 12 bases between them. CDR3 in DNA: TGTGCCAGCAGCCCGACCCAGGGAAACTATGGCTACACCTTC. Its translation is CASSPTQGNYGYTF.

In its sample, this clone was seen a few times. V and J are TRBV29-1 and TRBJ2-7; D perhaps matches TRBD1 (7 bases). The CDR3 has 15 residues. Germline values: CDR1 SQVTM, CDR2 ANQGSEA. The ends were cut back, 3 bases at V and 2 bases at J, with 17 bases in the middle. The CDR3 spells CSVETPGGIAYEQYF. The CDR3 coding sequence is TGCAGCGTTGAGACGCCAGGGGGGATAGCCTACGAGCAGTACTTC.

The chain couples TRBV4-1 to TRBJ1-1; possible D gene TRBD1, 5 bases. CDR3 length: 15 amino acids. Deletions cut 0 bases from V and 0 bases from J, with 8 bases between. The germline gives CDR1 MGHRA, CDR2 YSYEKL. The CDR3 sequence: CASSQDRGVNTEAFF. CDR3 DNA sequence: TGCGCCAGCAGCCAAGATCGGGGGGTGAACACTGAAGCTTTCTTT.

The chain combines TRBV9 with TRBJ2-3; 9 nucleotides align to TRBD2. The CDR3 spans 18 residues. The V gene end was trimmed by 4 bases and the J gene end by 4 bases; junction bases not matched to a gene: 16. In germline, CDR1 is SGDLS, CDR2 YYNGEE. CDR3 coding DNA: TGTGCCAGCAGCTCCCGACCCAGTTACGCGGGAGGGCCAGATACGCAGTATTTT. Translating gives CASSSRPSYAGGPDTQYF. The variable domain in full, with the rest retrieved from reference TRBV9 and TRBJ2-3, is DSGVTQTPKHLITATGQRVTLRCSPRSGDLSVYWYQQSLDQGLQFLIQYYNGEERAKGNILERFSAQQFPDLHSELNLSSLELGDSALYFCASSSRPSYAGGPDTQYFGPGTRLTVL.

V and J are TRBV7-9 and TRBJ2-3; 9 bases match TRBD1. CDR1 SEHNR and CDR2 FQNEAQ come from the germline V gene (reference sequence). This CDR3 contains 18 residues. The junction had 16 bases not matched to a gene; V was cut back by 3 bases and J by 6 bases. This chain's CDR3 is CASSFTGTGFNFRDTQYF. CDR3 coding DNA: TGTGCCAGCAGCTTTACCGGGACAGGGTTTAATTTTAGGGATACGCAGTATTTT.

This clone has ten or more counts. The chain carries TRBV10-3 and TRBJ1-2, with 10 nucleotides matching TRBD1. V was clipped by 3 bases and J by 4 bases; unmatched bases: 2. CDR1 and CDR2 (germline): ENHRY, SYGVKD. The CDR3 is 14 amino acids. The CDR3 DNA is TGTGCCATCAGTGACCGGGACAGGGGCTATGGCTACACCTTC. The encoded protein is CAISDRDRGYGYTF.

CDR3 amino acids: CASTQDGGANVLTF. CDR3 DNA sequence: TGTGCCAGCACGCAGGATGGTGGGGCCAACGTCCTGACTTTC. The chain uses TRBV6-5 and TRBJ2-6; the D is unclear. Trimming stripped 7 bases from V and 3 bases from J, with 10 bases between. CDR3 length: 14 residues. Germline V gene sequence: CDR1 MNHEY, CDR2 SVGAGI.

This clone was seen only a few times. V is TRBV28 and J is TRBJ2-7, with a tentative D call TRBD2 (6 bases). The germline gives CDR1 MDHEN, CDR2 SYDVKM. This CDR3 contains 15 residues. V was clipped by 6 bases and J by 4 bases, with 19 bases between them. CDR3 sequence reads: CASSIPGTAFYEQYF. The CDR3, as DNA: TGTGCCAGCAGCATACCCGGGACTGCTTTTTACGAGCAGTACTTC.

V is TRBV6-2 or TRBV6-3 and J is TRBJ2-7, with 9 bases lining up with TRBD2. The ends lost 4 bases at V and 1 base at J; junction bases unmatched: 5. In germline, CDR1 is MNHEY, CDR2 SVGEGT. The length of the CDR3 is 15 residues. CDR3 in DNA: TGTGCCAGCAGTTCCGCGGGGGGGGGATCCTACGAGCAGTACTTC. Residues: CASSSAGGGSYEQYF.

The V and J genes are TRBV4-2 and TRBJ2-3; 11 nucleotides line up with TRBD2. The CDR3 contains 17 residues. V gave up 1 base and J gave up 3 bases; unmatched junction bases: 6. CDR1 is LGHNA, CDR2 YNFKEQ, per germline. The CDR3 DNA is TGTGCCAGCAGCCAAGTCTTCCCTAGCGGGAGGACAGATACGCAGTATTTT. As protein: CASSQVFPSGRTDTQYF.

This clone was detected only once. The gene calls are TRBV27 and TRBJ2-1, with TRBD2 identical over 10 bases. Germline V lookup: CDR1 MNHEY, CDR2 SMNVEV (reference sequence). V was pared by 3 bases and J by 1 base, with 9 bases of the junction left unmatched. This CDR3 region has 18 residues. The CDR3 DNA sequence: TGTGCCAGCAGTTTTGAGGCTAGCGGGAGAAGGTCCTACAATGAGCAGTTCTTC. It yields the protein CASSFEASGRRSYNEQFF.

This sequence joins TRBV28 and TRBJ2-3; tentative D call: TRBD2 (6 bases). This CDR3 contains 17 residues. The germline gives CDR1 MDHEN, CDR2 SYDVKM. The V end lost 2 bases, the J end lost 1 base, and 16 bases lay between the germline ends. The CDR3, as DNA: TGTGCCAGCAGTTTAGGGTTGGGGGGAATAGGCACAGATACGCAGTATTTT. This encodes CASSLGLGGIGTDTQYF.

The chain employs TRBV10-1 and TRBJ1-5; TRBD1 agrees at 9 bases. The CDR3 is made up of 18 amino acids. Germline values: CDR1 WNHNN, CDR2 SYGVQD (reference sequence). V lost 2 bases, J lost 4 bases, and 12 bases stayed unmatched. CDR3: CASSEPEDRGRKNQPQHF. The CDR3 DNA sequence: TGCGCCAGCAGTGAGCCAGAAGACAGGGGGAGGAAGAATCAGCCCCAGCATTTT.

The rearrangement joins TRBV5-1 to TRBJ2-1, with 9 bases that match TRBD2. After removal of 0 bases from V and 3 bases from J, the junction contained 1 base not matched to a gene. CDR1 and CDR2 from the germline V gene are SGHRS and YFSETQ. The CDR3 totals 15 residues. The CDR3, as DNA: TGCGCCAGCAGCTTGGCTAGCGGGATCTACAATGAGCAGTTCTTC. Amino acids: CASSLASGIYNEQFF.

This chain uses TRBV19 with TRBJ2-3, with 10 bases fitting TRBD1. V gave up 7 bases and J gave up 1 base; unmatched junction bases: 2. The CDR3 runs to 14 residues. Germline values: CDR1 LNHDA, CDR2 SQIVND (reference sequence). The CDR3 reads CASKGTGGTDTQYF. The CDR3 nucleotides read TGTGCCAGTAAGGGGACAGGGGGCACAGATACGCAGTATTTT.

This sequence joins TRBV6-5 and TRBJ1-5; D ambiguous. V gave up 6 bases and J gave up 0 bases, with 6 bases separating them. Per the germline V gene, CDR1 is MNHEY and CDR2 is SVGAGI. The CDR3 is 13 amino acids. The CDR3, as DNA: TGTGCCAGCAGGCTCAGTAGCAATCAGCCCCAGCATTTT. This encodes CASRLSSNQPQHF.

This clone was picked up one time. The J gene is TRBJ2-7, the V gene TRBV3-1 (or the pseudogene TRBV3-2); D is perhaps TRBD2 (5 bases). The germline V and J ends were trimmed by 4 bases and 3 bases, with 7 bases remaining between them. The CDR3 is 12 amino acids. The germline V gene has CDR1 LGHDT and CDR2 YNNKEL (reference sequence). In DNA, the CDR3 is TGTGCCAGCAGCCCCCGGGGCTACGAGCAGTACTTC. Translating it yields CASSPRGYEQYF.

The V and J genes are TRBV6-2 or TRBV6-3 and TRBJ1-1, with D tentatively TRBD1 (6 bases). The CDR3 spans 14 residues. The germline CDR1 and CDR2 sequences are MNHEY and SVGEGT. The V end was cut by 5 bases, the J end by 4 bases, with 14 bases between. CDR3: CASSTGTDFTEAFF. Here the CDR3 DNA reads TGTGCCAGCAGTACAGGGACCGATTTCACTGAAGCTTTCTTT.

This chain links TRBV10-3 with TRBJ1-4, with D hard to call. V lost 0 bases and J lost 8, with 13 bases in between. The CDR3 covers 15 residues. CDR1 and CDR2 from the germline V gene are ENHRY and SYGVKD. Written as DNA, the CDR3 is TGTGCCATCAGTGAGTCGGCGGGGATGGGAGAAAAACTGTTTTTT. Its translation: CAISESAGMGEKLFF.

This clone came up a few times. The CDR3 DNA sequence: TGTGCCAGCAGCTTAGGGAGGGGGCGCTGGGACGAGCAGTACTTC. It is translated as CASSLGRGRWDEQYF. The chain employs TRBV7-2 and TRBJ2-7; D is perhaps TRBD1 (7 bases). The V and J ends lost 1 base and 5 bases respectively, with 15 bases between them. Germline loops: CDR1 SGHTA, CDR2 FQGNSA. CDR3 length: 15 residues.

The chain combines TRBV11-3 with TRBJ2-3; TRBD1 might be the D (6 bases). Germline V gene lookup returns CDR1 SGHNT and CDR2 YENEEA. The CDR3 sequence is 17 residues long. V was cut by 0 bases and J by 0 bases, with 13 bases left in between. The DNA for the CDR3 is TGTGCCAGCAGCTTAGAACAGACAGGCCCTAGCACAGATACGCAGTATTTT. Protein: CASSLEQTGPSTDTQYF.

This clone appeared a single time. The V call is TRBV5-6, the J call TRBJ1-1; no clear D. The CDR3 is 13 residues long. V lost 1 base to trimming and J lost 0 bases, with 4 bases between them. Germline V gene sequence: CDR1 SGHDT, CDR2 YYEEEE. CDR3 coding DNA: TGTGCCAGCAGCTTGTATGTGAACACTGAAGCTTTCTTT. Residues: CASSLYVNTEAFF.

The J gene is TRBJ2-7, the V gene TRBV6-1, with 9 positions matching TRBD1. CDR3 size: 14 residues. Germline lookup yields CDR1 MNHNS and CDR2 SASEGT. J gave up 5 bases and V 6 bases, and 8 bases lay outside the gene matches. This CDR3 reads CASSLLQGANEQYF. The CDR3 coding sequence is TGTGCCAGCAGCCTCCTACAGGGGGCTAACGAGCAGTACTTC.